Listed below are T cell receptor beta chains from one sample, sequenced in a study of cytomegalovirus exposure and HLA in healthy donors. Clones were read by immunoSEQ multiplex PCR, and TCRdb kept only the in-frame ones, dropping some. The sample holds 100,000 or so clones, nearly 15% seen once. Sequenced input: PBMCs. Source of these receptors: a female donor in good health and CMV-seronegative. The CDR3 runs from the conserved cysteine through the conserved F or W. A D gene is named only where the DNA matches it firmly. Size is stated for part of the rows, as once, few or many counts, or as a class when the clone is expanded.

V	J	size	D	DNA	CDR3
TRBV25-1	TRBJ2-2	-	TRBD2	TGTGCCAGCAGTGAGTCGGGACTAGCGGGGAACACCGGGGAGCTGTTTTTT	CASSESGLAGNTGELFF
TRBV29-1	TRBJ1-5	-	-	TGCAGCGTTGCTGGAGGCAATCAGCCCCAGCATTTT	CSVAGGNQPQHF
TRBV27	TRBJ2-1	-	TRBD1	TGTGCCAGCAGCGCTAGCCGGACAGGATGGAATGAGCAGTTCTTC	CASSASRTGWNEQFF
TRBV6-1	TRBJ2-5	-	-	TGTGCCAGCAGTGCGGTAGCGGAGACCCAGTACTTC	CASSAVAETQYF
TRBV11-2	TRBJ2-5	-	-	TGTGCCAGCAGCTTTTTGCGGGAGACCCAGTACTTC	CASSFLRETQYF
TRBV30	TRBJ1-5	-	-	TGTGCCTGGTCCTTAGGGGACACGTATAGCAATCAGCCCCAGCATTTT	CAWSLGDTYSNQPQHF
TRBV15	TRBJ1-4	-	-	TGTGCCACCAGCAGAGATCTTGGGGCGAGGGAAAAACTGTTTTTT	CATSRDLGAREKLFF
TRBV5-4	TRBJ2-3	few	TRBD2	TGTGCTCAACCCCTAGGGCGGGGGGTTCCGACAGATACGCAGTATTTT	CAQPLGRGVPTDTQYF
TRBV7-3	TRBJ2-3	few	TRBD1	TGTGCCAGCAGCTTCCGAGGGGGACAGGGTCAATATCATGCAGATACGCAGTATTTT	CASSFRGGQGQYHADTQYF
TRBV7-9	TRBJ1-1	-	-	TGTGCCGGGGGGGGCAGTAGGGCCCCTGAAGCTTTCTTT	CAGGGSRAPEAFF
TRBV5-1	TRBJ1-6	few	TRBD1	TGCGCCAGCAGTATAGGGACAGGCCGATTAGAGTCACCCCTCCACTTT	CASSIGTGRLESPLHF
TRBV29-1	TRBJ1-2	-	-	TGCAGAGTTGGGGATGAACAGGACTATGGCTACACCTTC	CRVGDEQDYGYTF
TRBV28	TRBJ1-2	-	TRBD1	TGTGCCAGCAGTTACCCCCCGGGGCAGGGGGATGGCTACACCTTC	CASSYPPGQGDGYTF
TRBV5-1	TRBJ2-5	-	TRBD2	TGCGCCAGCAGCTTAATGTTTAGCGGGAGTGAGTGGGCAGAAAATGGGAGAGAGACCCAGTACTTC	CASSLMFSGSEWAENGRETQYF
TRBV18	TRBJ2-1	-	-	TGTGCCAGCTCGGAAGGACTAAACTCCTACAATGAGCAGTTCTTC	CASSEGLNSYNEQFF
TRBV4-3	TRBJ2-3	-	TRBD2	TGCGCCAGCAGCCATGTACTAGCGGACACAGATACGCAGTATTTT	CASSHVLADTDTQYF
TRBV10-2	TRBJ2-5	-	-	TGCGCCAGCAGTCCCGACAGGGAGACCCAGTACTTC	CASSPDRETQYF
TRBV5-1	TRBJ2-1	-	TRBD2	TGCGCCAGCAGCTTGGTCCGCCCCGCTGAGCGGGGGGCGTACAATGAGCAGTTCTTC	CASSLVRPAERGAYNEQFF
TRBV30	TRBJ2-7	few	-	TGTGCCTGGAGTCCCCGACATAGCGGCCACGAGCAGTACTTC	CAWSPRHSGHEQYF
TRBV7-9	TRBJ2-2	few	TRBD2	TGTGCCAGCAGCCTAGGGACTAGCGGGCTCACCGGGGAGCTGTTTTTT	CASSLGTSGLTGELFF
TRBV6-6	TRBJ2-7	few	TRBD2	TGTGCCAGCAGTTACTCGCTAGCGGACCTCTACGAGCAGTACTTC	CASSYSLADLYEQYF
TRBV7-9	TRBJ1-1	-	-	TGTGCCAGCAGCTTAGAGAGGGACTTGGCTGAAGCTTTCTTT	CASSLERDLAEAFF